The clone carrying this T cell receptor beta chain occurred many times. What it binds is not known. V lost 0 bases to trimming and J lost 5 bases; unmatched junction nucleotides: 6. Germline V gene data show CDR1 as SQVTM and CDR2 as ANQGSEA. CDR3 length: 15 amino acids. Using its own MiXCR run on the 5' RACE reads, TCRdb lists one record per CDR3 protein. The sample lists some 130,000 distinct CDR3 sequences; roughly 15% were seen once. The sample belongs to a study of CD8 T cells in ankylosing spondylitis. Findings of the study overall: What appeared characteristic of ankylosing spondylitis blood was a TCR beta motif of eight highly homologous variants. Disease-linked clones were reportedly significantly enriched in matched ankylosing spondylitis synovial fluid.

Sequenced input: blood, either unsorted or a sorted T cell fraction (not recorded which). The clonotype originates from a female donor with ankylosing spondylitis or in good health (not recorded which). The V call is TRBV29-1, the J call TRBJ2-5, with 10 bases aligning to TRBD1. The chain's CDR3 is CSVEDLTGGVETQYF. In DNA form, the CDR3 reads TGCAGCGTTGAAGACCTGACAGGGGGCGTGGAGACCCAGTACTTC.